The source of this T cell receptor (beta chain) is a study of cytomegalovirus exposure and HLA in healthy donors. Findings of the study overall: Earlier analysis looked at TCR beta V segments, and most were productive about 87% or about 30% of the time. The only immune exposure information that was available was CMV serostatus.

13 Jbeta primers and 60 Vbeta primers were used for the PCR. TCRdb's copy holds only in-frame clones and misses some; the assay was immunoSEQ multiplex PCR. This table has roughly 84,000 clones, roughly 80% appearing once. This clone was seen a handful of times. Antigen specificity is unknown. The sample taken for sequencing was PBMCs. This receptor was obtained from a human donor in good health.

The CDR3 spells CASSQEDRGPEAFF. The DNA of the CDR3 is TGCGCCAGCAGCCAAGAGGACAGGGGACCTGAAGCTTTCTTT. J is TRBJ1-1 and V is TRBV4-1; 9 bases agree with TRBD1. CDR1 is MGHRA, CDR2 YSYEKL, per germline. With 0 bases clipped from V and 6 bases from J, the junction kept 2 bases outside the gene matches. The CDR3 is made up of 14 amino acids.